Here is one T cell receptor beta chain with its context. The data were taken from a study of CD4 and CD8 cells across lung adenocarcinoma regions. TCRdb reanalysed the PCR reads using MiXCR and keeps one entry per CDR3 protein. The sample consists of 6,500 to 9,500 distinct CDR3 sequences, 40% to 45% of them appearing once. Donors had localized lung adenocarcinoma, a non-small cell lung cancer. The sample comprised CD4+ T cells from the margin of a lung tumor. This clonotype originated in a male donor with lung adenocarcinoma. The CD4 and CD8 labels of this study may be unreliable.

CDR3 bases: TGTGCCAGCAGCTTCCCGGGACTATTTTCCTACAATGAGCAGTTCTTC. Its protein is CASSFPGLFSYNEQFF. The chain employs TRBV7-8 and TRBJ2-1; TRBD2 matches at 7 bases. J gave up 1 base and V 3 bases, and 6 bases lay outside the gene matches. Germline CDR1 is SGHVS and CDR2 is FQNEAQ. This CDR3 comprises 16 residues.